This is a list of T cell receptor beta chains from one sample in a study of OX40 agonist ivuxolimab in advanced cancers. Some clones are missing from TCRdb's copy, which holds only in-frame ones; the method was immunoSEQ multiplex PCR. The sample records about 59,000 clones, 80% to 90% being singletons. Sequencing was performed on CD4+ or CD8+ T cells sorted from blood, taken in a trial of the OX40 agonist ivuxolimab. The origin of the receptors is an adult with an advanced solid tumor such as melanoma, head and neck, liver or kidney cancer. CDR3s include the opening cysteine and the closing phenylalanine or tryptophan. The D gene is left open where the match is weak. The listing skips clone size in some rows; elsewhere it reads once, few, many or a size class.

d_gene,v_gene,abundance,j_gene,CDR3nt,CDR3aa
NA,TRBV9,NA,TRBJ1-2,TGTGCCAGCAGCGAAAAGGCCGGGACAAGCTATGGCTACACCTTC,CASSEKAGTSYGYTF
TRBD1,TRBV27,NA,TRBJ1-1,TGTGCCAGCAGTACAGGGGGGTTCACTGAAGCTTTCTTT,CASSTGGFTEAFF
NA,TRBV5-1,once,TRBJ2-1,TGCGCCAGCAGCTTGGCCTACGGGATCGATGAGCAGTTCTTC,CASSLAYGIDEQFF
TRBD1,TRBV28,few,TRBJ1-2,TGTGCCAGCAGCACAGCCGGGACAGGAGCAGGCTACACCTTC,CASSTAGTGAGYTF
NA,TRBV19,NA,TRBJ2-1,TGTGCCAGTAGTATAGGAGGCGGATACTCCTACAATGAGCAGTTCTTC,CASSIGGGYSYNEQFF
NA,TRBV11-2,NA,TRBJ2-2,TGTGCCAGCACCCTAACGGGCGGAATGAACACCGGGGAGCTGTTTTTT,CASTLTGGMNTGELFF
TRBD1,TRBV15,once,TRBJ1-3,TGTGCCACCAGCAGAGGTTACGGGACAGGAAAAAACACCATATATTTT,CATSRGYGTGKNTIYF
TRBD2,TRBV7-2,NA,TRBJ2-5,TGTGCCAGCAGCTTAGGGGCTAGCGGGGGGGCCAGGGAGACCCAGTACTTC,CASSLGASGGARETQYF
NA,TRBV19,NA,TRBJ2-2,TGTGCCAGTAAAAGGGGGGGACGCGGGGAGCTGTTTTTT,CASKRGGRGELFF
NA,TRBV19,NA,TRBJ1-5,TGTGCCAGTAGTATGCGGACTGGGGTTAGCAATCAGCCCCAGCATTTT,CASSMRTGVSNQPQHF
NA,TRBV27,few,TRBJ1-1,TGTGCCAGCAGTTCAGGGACTGTACTTTCCAGGGCTTTCTTT,CASSSGTVLSRAFF
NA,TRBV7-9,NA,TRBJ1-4,TGTGCCAGCAGCTTGGGGGCCTGGAATGAAAAACTGTTTTTT,CASSLGAWNEKLFF
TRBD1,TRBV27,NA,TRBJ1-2,TGTGCCAGCAGTAACCGACAGGGGATGGGGGGCTACACCTTC,CASSNRQGMGGYTF
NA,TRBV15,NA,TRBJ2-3,TGTGCCACCAGCTCGTACCAAACTAGCACAGATACGCAGTATTTT,CATSSYQTSTDTQYF
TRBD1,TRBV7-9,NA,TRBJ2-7,TGTGCCAGCAGGCCCGGGACAGCCTACGAGCAGTACTTC,CASRPGTAYEQYF
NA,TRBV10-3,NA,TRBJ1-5,TGTGCCATCGGGCAGGGAGGTGATCAGCCCCAGCATTTT,CAIGQGGDQPQHF
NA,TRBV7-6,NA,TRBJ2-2,TGTGCCAGCAGCCACGGGACAATCACGAACACCGGGGAGCTGTTTTTT,CASSHGTITNTGELFF
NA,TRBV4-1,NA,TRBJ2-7,TGCGCCAGCAGCCAAGTCCTCGGCAGGGTATCCTACGAGCAGTACTTC,CASSQVLGRVSYEQYF
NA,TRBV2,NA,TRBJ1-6,TGTGCCAGCAGTGGGGTTGAAGGGCCAAATTCACCCCTCCACTTT,CASSGVEGPNSPLHF
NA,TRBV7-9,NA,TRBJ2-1,TGTGCCAGCACGCGGGGAACAGCTATCCTCAATGAGCAGTTCTTC,CASTRGTAILNEQFF
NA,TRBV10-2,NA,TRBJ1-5,TGCGCCAGCAGTGATACGGGTATAGGAAATCAGCCCCAGCATTTT,CASSDTGIGNQPQHF
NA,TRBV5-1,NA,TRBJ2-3,TGCGCCAGCAGCTCCGGAGACACCTATAGCACAGATACGCAGTATTTT,CASSSGDTYSTDTQYF
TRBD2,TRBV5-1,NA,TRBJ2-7,TGCGCCAGCAGCACGACTAGCGGGAGTTACGAGCAGTACTTC,CASSTTSGSYEQYF
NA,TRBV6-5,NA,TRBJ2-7,TGTGCCAGCACCAACAGGGGACTCTACGAGCAGTACTTC,CASTNRGLYEQYF